This is a list of T cell receptor beta chains from one sample in a study of tumor-infiltrating lymphocytes in primary liver carcinoma. MiXCR, run by TCRdb on the multiplex PCR reads, gives a single entry per CDR3 protein. The sample lists roughly 200,000 distinct CDR3 sequences; just under 85% were seen once. Sample: tumor tissue from primary liver carcinoma. The receptors derive from a middle-aged man with primary liver carcinoma and hepatitis B virus infection. Both conserved end residues are part of each CDR3. D genes are given only for firm matches. Size is stated for part of the rows, as once, few or many counts, or as a class when the clone is expanded.

TRBD2	TRBV5-4	.	TRBJ2-7	TGTGCCAGCAGCTTTGGTCGGGAGGGCCCCCAGGATGAGCGGTACTTC	CASSFGREGPQDERYF
TRBD1	TRBV6-4	.	TRBJ2-3	TGTGCCAGCAGTGACTCCCAAGGGGGCACAGATACGCAATATTTT	CASSDSQGGTDTQYF
.	TRBV12-3/TRBV12-4	.	TRBJ2-5	TGTGCCAGTAGTTTGTCAAGGGTCGAGACCCAGTACTTC	CASSLSRVETQYF
.	TRBV4-3	.	TRBJ2-5	TGCGCCGGCAGCCAAGATTTGGGGGATACCCAGTACTTC	CAGSQDLGDTQYF
.	TRBV29-1	.	TRBJ2-7	TGCAGCGTTGAAGATCCAGGAGGGAGCCCCTACAAGCAGAACTTC	CSVEDPGGSPYKQNF
TRBD2	TRBV11-2	few	TRBJ2-7	TGTGCTAGCAGACCCGGGGGGTACGAGCAGTACTTC	CASRPGGYEQYF
.	TRBV5-1	.	TRBJ2-3	TGCGCCAGCAGCTTGAACGGCCGCACTAGCACAGATAAACAGTATTTT	CASSLNGRTSTDKQYF
.	TRBV7-8	many	TRBJ2-7	TGTGCCAGCAGCTTAGTACTAACCGCCTACGAGCAGTACTTC	CASSLVLTAYEQYF
.	TRBV12-3/TRBV12-4	.	TRBJ2-7	TGTGCCAGCAATTTATTGGTAGGACTAAAGAACGAGCAGTACTTC	CASNLLVGLKNEQYF
.	TRBV28	.	TRBJ1-1	TGTGCCAGCAGTACTAACAGGGCCCCTCTGGACACTCAAGCTTTCTTT	CASSTNRAPLDTQAFF
.	TRBV11-2	.	TRBJ1-2	TGTGTCAGTACCGAGAGCTTTAACTATGGCTACACCTTT	CVSTESFNYGYTF
.	TRBV6-6	.	TRBJ1-3	TGTGCTAGCACCGGAAACACCATGAATTTT	CASTGNTMNF
TRBD2	TRBV4-2	.	TRBJ2-5	TGCGCCATCAGCCAAGCGTCTAGCGGGTTTCAAGAGACCCAGTACTTC	CAISQASSGFQETQYF
.	TRBV4-2	.	TRBJ2-6	TGTGCCAGCAGCCAAGAAACATGCTCTGGGGCCAACGTCCTGACTTTC	CASSQETCSGANVLTF
TRBD2	TRBV24-1	.	TRBJ2-1	TGTGCCACCAGTTGGAGCGGGAGTTTAAACAATGAGCGCTTCTTC	CATSWSGSLNNERFF
TRBD2	TRBV28	few	TRBJ2-7	TGTGCCAGCAGTCTCCGATCCGGGAGGAGCGAGCAGTACTTC	CASSLRSGRSEQYF
TRBD2	TRBV12-3/TRBV12-4	.	TRBJ2-1	TGTGCCAGCAATCAAGGACTAGCAGGACCGGACAATGAGCATTTCTTC	CASNQGLAGPDNEHFF
TRBD1	TRBV24-1	many	TRBJ2-4	TGTGCCACCAGTGAGGACAGGGGCGCCTACAAAAACATTCAGTACTTC	CATSEDRGAYKNIQYF
.	TRBV12-5	once	TRBJ1-1	TGTGATAGTGGTTGGCCTAAAAACCGTGACAAAGACACTGAAGCTTTCTTT	CDSGWPKNRDKDTEAFF
.	TRBV4-2	.	TRBJ2-1	TGTGCAAGCAGCCAAGATACAAACCATGAGCAGTTCTTC	CASSQDTNHEQFF
TRBD2	TRBV12-3/TRBV12-4	.	TRBJ2-1	TGTGCGAGCAGTTTAGAAGCTAGCGGGTCGCTGCCCTCCTACAATCAGCAGATCTTC	CASSLEASGSLPSYNQQIF
.	TRBV11-3	few	TRBJ2-4	TGTGTCAGCAGCTTCGGGGTGATTGCCAAAAATATTCAGTACTTC	CVSSFGVIAKNIQYF